The T cell receptor (beta chain) described here comes from a study of blood T cell repertoires in COVID-19. Whole-study context: COVID-19 samples, acute and convalescent, were from the United States, Italy and Spain. PBMCs, B-cell-depleted T cells, or T cells provided the cDNA or gDNA that made up the material.

Clones were sequenced by immunoSEQ multiplex PCR, and TCRdb holds only the in-frame ones, with some missing. The sample lists approximately 190,000 clones, roughly 80% occurring once. The germline gives CDR1 SGHRS, CDR2 YFSETQ. Trimming left V 3 bases short and J 1 base short, with 13 bases between. This CDR3 comprises 16 residues. J is TRBJ2-2 and V is TRBV5-1, with a possible D match to TRBD1 (6 bases). The TCR sequence derives from a woman aged 55-70 years with COVID-19, enrolled during active disease. Sequencing was performed on peripheral blood. CDR3 bases: TGCGCCAGCAGCTGGGAGACGACAGGGAACACCGGGGAGCTGTTTTTT. Translating gives CASSWETTGNTGELFF.